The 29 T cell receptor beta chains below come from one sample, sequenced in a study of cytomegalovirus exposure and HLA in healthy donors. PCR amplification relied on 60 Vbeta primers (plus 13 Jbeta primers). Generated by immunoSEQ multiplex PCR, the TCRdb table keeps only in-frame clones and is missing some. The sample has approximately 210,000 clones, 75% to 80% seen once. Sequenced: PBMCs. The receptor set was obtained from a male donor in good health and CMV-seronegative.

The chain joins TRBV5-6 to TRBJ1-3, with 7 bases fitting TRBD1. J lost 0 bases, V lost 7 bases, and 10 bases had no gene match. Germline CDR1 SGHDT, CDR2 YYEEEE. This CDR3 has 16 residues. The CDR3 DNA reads TGTGCCAGCCCCCGAGCAGGGGGAAACTCTGGAAACACCATATATTTT. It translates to CASPRAGGNSGNTIYF. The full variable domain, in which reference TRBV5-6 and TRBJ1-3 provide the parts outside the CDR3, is DAGVTQSPTHLIKTRGQQVTLRCSPKSGHDTVSWYQQALGQGPQFIFQYYEEEERQRGNFPDRFSGHQFPNYSSELNVNALLLGDSALYLCASPRAGGNSGNTIYFGEGSWLTVV.

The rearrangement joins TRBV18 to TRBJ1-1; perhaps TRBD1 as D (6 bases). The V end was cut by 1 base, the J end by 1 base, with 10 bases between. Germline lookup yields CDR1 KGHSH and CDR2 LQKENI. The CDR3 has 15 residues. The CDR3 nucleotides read TGTGCCAGCTCACCACGGACAGACGCGAACACTGAAGCTTTCTTT. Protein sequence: CASSPRTDANTEAFF.

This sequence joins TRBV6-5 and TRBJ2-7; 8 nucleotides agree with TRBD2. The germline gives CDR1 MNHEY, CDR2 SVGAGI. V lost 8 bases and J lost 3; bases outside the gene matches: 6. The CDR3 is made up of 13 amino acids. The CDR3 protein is CASSGLAGYEQYF. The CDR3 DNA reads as TGTGCCAGCTCAGGGCTAGCGGGCTACGAGCAGTACTTC.

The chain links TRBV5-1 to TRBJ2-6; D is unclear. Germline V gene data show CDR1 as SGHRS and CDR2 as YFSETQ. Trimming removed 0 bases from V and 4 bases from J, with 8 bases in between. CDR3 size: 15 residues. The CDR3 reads CASSLGESGANVLTF. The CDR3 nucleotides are TGCGCCAGCAGCTTGGGAGAATCCGGGGCCAACGTCCTGACTTTC. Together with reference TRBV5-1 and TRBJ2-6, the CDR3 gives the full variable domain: KAGVTQTPRYLIKTRGQQVTLSCSPISGHRSVSWYQQTPGQGLQFLFEYFSETQRNKGNFPGRFSGRQFSNSRSEMNVSTLELGDSALYLCASSLGESGANVLTFGAGSRLTVL.

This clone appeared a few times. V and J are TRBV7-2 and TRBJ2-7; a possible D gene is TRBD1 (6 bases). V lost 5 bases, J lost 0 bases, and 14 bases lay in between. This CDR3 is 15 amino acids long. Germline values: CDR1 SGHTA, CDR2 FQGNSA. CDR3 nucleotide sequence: TGTGCCAGCAGCCAGCGACAGGCTGTCTCCTACGAGCAGTACTTC. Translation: CASSQRQAVSYEQYF.

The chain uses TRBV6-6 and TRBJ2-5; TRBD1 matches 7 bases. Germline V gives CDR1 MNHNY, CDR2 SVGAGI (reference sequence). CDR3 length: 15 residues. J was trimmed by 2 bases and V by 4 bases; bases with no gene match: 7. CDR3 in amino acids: CASSLSRQGQETQYF. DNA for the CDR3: TGTGCCAGCAGTTTGTCGCGACAGGGTCAAGAGACCCAGTACTTC.

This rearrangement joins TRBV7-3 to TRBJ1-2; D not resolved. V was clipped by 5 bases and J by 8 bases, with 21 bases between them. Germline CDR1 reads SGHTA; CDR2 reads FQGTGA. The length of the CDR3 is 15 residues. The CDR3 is CASSPRGIGGGGYTF. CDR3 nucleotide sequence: TGTGCCAGCAGCCCCCGAGGTATAGGAGGAGGAGGCTACACCTTC.

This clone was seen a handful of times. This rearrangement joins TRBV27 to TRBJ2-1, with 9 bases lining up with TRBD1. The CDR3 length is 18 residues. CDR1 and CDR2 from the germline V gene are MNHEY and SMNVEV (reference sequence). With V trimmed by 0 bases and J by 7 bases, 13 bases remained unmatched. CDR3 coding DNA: TGTGCCAGCAGTTTATCGCCCCACAGGGGGCGGCGGTGGAATGAGCAGTTCTTC. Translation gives CASSLSPHRGRRWNEQFF.

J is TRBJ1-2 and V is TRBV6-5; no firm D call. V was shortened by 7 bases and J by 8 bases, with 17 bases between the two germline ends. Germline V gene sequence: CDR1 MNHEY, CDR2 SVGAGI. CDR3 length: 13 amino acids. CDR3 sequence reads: CASTEEPYLGYTF. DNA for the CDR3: TGTGCCAGCACTGAGGAACCCTATTTAGGCTACACCTTC.

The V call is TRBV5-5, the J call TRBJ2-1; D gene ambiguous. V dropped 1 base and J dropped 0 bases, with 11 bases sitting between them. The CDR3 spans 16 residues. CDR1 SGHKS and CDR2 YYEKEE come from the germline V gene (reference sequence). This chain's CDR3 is CASSLWYPSSYNEQFF. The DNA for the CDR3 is TGTGCCAGCAGCTTGTGGTATCCGAGCTCCTACAATGAGCAGTTCTTC. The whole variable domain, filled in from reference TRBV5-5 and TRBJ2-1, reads DAGVTQSPTHLIKTRGQQVTLRCSPISGHKSVSWYQQVLGQGPQFIFQYYEKEERGRGNFPDRFSARQFPNYSSELNVNALLLGDSALYLCASSLWYPSSYNEQFFGPGTRLTVL.

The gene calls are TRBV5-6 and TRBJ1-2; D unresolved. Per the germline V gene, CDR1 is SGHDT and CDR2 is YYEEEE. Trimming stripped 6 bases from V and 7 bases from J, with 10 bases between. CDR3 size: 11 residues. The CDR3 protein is CASTSGSGYTF. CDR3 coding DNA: TGTGCCAGCACGTCGGGTTCTGGCTACACCTTC.

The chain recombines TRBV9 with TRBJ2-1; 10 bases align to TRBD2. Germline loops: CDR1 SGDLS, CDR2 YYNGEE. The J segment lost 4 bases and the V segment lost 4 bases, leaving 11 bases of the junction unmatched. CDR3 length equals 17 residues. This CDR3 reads CASSPRLAGNRYNEQFF. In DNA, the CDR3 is TGTGCCAGCAGCCCGAGACTAGCGGGTAACCGGTACAATGAGCAGTTCTTC.

The CDR3 loop is CASSEVGVGGANTIYF. The CDR3 DNA follows: TGTGCCAGCAGTGAAGTTGGAGTAGGGGGGGCAAACACCATATATTTT. This chain links TRBV6-1 with TRBJ1-3, with D tentatively TRBD1 (6 bases). The V end was cut by 1 base, the J end by 6 bases, with 16 bases between. The germline CDR1 and CDR2 sequences are MNHNS and SASEGT. This CDR3 contains 16 residues.

The CDR3 sequence is CSVEGQGRVEAFF. The CDR3 nucleotides read TGCAGCGTTGAAGGACAGGGGAGGGTTGAAGCTTTCTTT. The chain joins TRBV29-1 to TRBJ1-1, with 8 positions matching TRBD1. The CDR3 length is 13 residues. Trimming at V came to 1 base and at J to 7 bases, leaving 5 bases not matched to a gene. Germline CDR1 is SQVTM and CDR2 is ANQGSEA.

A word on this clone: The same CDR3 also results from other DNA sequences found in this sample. The DNA for the CDR3 is TGTGCCAGCAGCTTCCAGGGCTCCTACGAGCAGTACTTC. Translation gives CASSFQGSYEQYF. This sequence joins TRBV27 and TRBJ2-7; tentatively, D is TRBD1 (5 bases). V was pared by 6 bases and J by 0 bases, with 9 bases between. Germline V CDR1 and CDR2: MNHEY, SMNVEV (reference sequence). The CDR3 length is 13 residues.

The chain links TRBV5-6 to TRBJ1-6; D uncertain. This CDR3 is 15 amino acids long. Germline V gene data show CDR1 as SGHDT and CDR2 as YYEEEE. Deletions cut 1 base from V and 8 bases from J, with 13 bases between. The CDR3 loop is CASSLLQSAYSPLHF. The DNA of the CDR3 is TGTGCCAGCAGCTTGCTTCAGAGCGCCTATTCACCCCTCCACTTT. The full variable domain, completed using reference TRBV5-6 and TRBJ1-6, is DAGVTQSPTHLIKTRGQQVTLRCSPKSGHDTVSWYQQALGQGPQFIFQYYEEEERQRGNFPDRFSGHQFPNYSSELNVNALLLGDSALYLCASSLLQSAYSPLHFGNGTRLTVT.

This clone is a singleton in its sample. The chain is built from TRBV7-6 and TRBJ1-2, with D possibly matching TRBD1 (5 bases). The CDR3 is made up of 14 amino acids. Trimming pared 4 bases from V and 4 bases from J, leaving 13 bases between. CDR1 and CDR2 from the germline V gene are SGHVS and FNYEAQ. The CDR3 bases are TGTGCCAGCAGCTCCTACCCTGGGGCCTATGGCTACACCTTC. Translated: CASSSYPGAYGYTF.

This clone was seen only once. CDR3 DNA sequence: TGTGCCAGCTCGGACAGCCAGGGTGGCTACACCTTC. Amino acid sequence: CASSDSQGGYTF. This rearrangement joins TRBV18 to TRBJ1-2; possible D gene TRBD1, 6 bases. This CDR3 has 12 amino acids. Germline V gene data show CDR1 as KGHSH and CDR2 as LQKENI. The germline V and J ends were trimmed by 6 bases and 7 bases, with 12 bases remaining between them.

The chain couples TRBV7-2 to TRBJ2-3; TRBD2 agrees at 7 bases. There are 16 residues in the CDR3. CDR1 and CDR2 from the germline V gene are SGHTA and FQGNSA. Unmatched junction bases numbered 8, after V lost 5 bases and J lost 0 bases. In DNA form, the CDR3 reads TGTGCCAGCAGCATAACAAGCGGGACCAGCACAGATACGCAGTATTTT. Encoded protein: CASSITSGTSTDTQYF.

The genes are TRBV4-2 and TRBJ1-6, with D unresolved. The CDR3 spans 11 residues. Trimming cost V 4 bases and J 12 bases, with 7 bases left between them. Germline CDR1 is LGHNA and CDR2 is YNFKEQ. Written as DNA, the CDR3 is TGTGCCAGCAGCCCCCCGGGACCCCTCCACTTT. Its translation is CASSPPGPLHF.

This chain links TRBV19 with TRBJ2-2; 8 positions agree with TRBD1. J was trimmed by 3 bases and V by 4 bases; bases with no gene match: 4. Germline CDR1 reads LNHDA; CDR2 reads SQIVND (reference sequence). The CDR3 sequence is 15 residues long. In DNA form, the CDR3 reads TGTGCCAGTAGTAACGGGGACAGGCACACCGGGGAGCTGTTTTTT. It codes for CASSNGDRHTGELFF.

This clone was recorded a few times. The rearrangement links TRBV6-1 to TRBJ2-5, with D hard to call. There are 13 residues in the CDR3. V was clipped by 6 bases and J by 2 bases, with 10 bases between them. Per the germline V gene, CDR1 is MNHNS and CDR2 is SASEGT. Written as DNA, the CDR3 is TGTGCCAGCAGCGTATTCGGGCAAGAGACCCAGTACTTC. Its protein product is CASSVFGQETQYF.

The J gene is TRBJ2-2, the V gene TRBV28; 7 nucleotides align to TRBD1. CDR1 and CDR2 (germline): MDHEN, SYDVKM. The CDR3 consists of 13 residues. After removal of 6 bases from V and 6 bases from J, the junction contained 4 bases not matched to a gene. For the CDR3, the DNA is TGTGCCAGCAGCCTCAGGGGGTCCGGGGAGCTGTTTTTT. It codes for CASSLRGSGELFF.

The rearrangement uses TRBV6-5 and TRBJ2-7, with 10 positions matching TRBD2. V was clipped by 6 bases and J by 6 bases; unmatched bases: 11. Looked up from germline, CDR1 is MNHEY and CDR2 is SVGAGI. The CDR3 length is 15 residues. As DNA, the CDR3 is TGTGCCAGCAGCTCACAAGCTAGCGGGAGACGCGAGCAGTACTTC. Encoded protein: CASSSQASGRREQYF.

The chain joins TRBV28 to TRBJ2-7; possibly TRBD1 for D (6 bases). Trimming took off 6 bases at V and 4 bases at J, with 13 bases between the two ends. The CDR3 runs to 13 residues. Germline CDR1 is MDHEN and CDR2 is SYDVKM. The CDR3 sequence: CASSSRGVYEQYF. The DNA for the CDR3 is TGTGCCAGCAGCTCCAGGGGTGTGTACGAGCAGTACTTC.

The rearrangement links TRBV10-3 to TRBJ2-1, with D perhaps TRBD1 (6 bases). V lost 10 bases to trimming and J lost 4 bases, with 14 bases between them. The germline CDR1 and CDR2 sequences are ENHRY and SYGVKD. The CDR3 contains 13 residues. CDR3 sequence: CASQSGQYNEQFF. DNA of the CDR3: TGTGCCAGCCAGTCCGGACAGTACAATGAGCAGTTCTTC.

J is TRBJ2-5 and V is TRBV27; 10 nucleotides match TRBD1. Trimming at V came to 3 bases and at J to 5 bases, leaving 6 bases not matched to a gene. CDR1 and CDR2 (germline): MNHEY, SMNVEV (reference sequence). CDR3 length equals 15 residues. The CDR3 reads CASSLTGGLAETQYF. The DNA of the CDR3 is TGTGCCAGCAGTTTGACAGGGGGCCTCGCTGAGACCCAGTACTTC.

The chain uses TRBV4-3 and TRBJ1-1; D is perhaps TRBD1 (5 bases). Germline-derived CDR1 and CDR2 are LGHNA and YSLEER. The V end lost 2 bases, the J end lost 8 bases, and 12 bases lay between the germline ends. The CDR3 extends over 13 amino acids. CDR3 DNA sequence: TGCGCCAGCAGCCAATCCGCAGGGAGGGAAGCTTTCTTT. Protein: CASSQSAGREAFF.

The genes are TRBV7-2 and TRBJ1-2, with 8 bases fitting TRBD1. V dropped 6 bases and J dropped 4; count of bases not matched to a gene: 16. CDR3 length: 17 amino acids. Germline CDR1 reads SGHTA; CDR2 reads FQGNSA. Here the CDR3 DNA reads TGTGCCAGCAGACCCGGACAGGGACTGGGCTCTGGCTATGGCTACACCTTC. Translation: CASRPGQGLGSGYGYTF. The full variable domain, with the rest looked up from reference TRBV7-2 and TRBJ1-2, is GAGVSQSPSNKVTEKGKDVELRCDPISGHTALYWYRQSLGQGLEFLIYFQGNSAPDKSGLPSDRFSAERTGGSVSTLTIQRTQQEDSAVYLCASRPGQGLGSGYGYTFGSGTRLTVV.